This TCR beta chain was identified in a study of blood T cells in healthy people across ages (dated by TCRdb to the mid-2010s). Describing the broader study: Template switching captured roughly one uniquely barcoded TCR beta cDNA molecule per two T cells in model experiments. The study measured age-related changes in TCR beta repertoire diversity using deep sequencing normalized with unique cDNA molecular identifiers. Four age groups were formed from the donors: young (average 16 years), middle-aged (around 41), aged (approximately 60) and long-lived (82). To avoid experimental bias, donors of different ages were spread randomly across the sequencing lanes. For two donors (one aged 18 to 30 and one aged 80 or older), the study analyzed two additional independent replicas of 1 million unique cDNA reads from the same blood draw.

Study-wide findings and limitations: Conclusive comparison of naive and antigen-experienced compartments was prevented by the profiling of bulk unsorted PBMCs. Observed TCR beta diversity correlated strongly with the percentage of naive T cells measured by flow cytometry. Total diversity estimates from one million sequenced T cells were considered lower bounds and underestimates. Observed TCR beta diversity per million T cells fell roughly linearly with age, and a significant reduction was already apparent by age around 40. Compared with the aged group, more naive CD4+ T cells, fewer expanded clones and increased TCR diversity were shown by the long-lived group, suggesting age selection. The CMV infection status of donors was not known, potentially confounding age-related changes in expanded clonotypes.

Library preparation was by 5' RACE. Sequencing was performed on an Illumina HiSeq 2500. A second PCR of roughly 7 to 11 cycles was performed with a sample-barcoded 5' primer and a J-beta primer mix. Each TCR beta cDNA molecule received a unique molecular identifier from a template-switch 5' adaptor carrying 12 random nucleotides. At least 3 million CDR3-containing paired-end reads were obtained from each sample. All of the RNA was converted into first-strand cDNA using the Mint cDNA synthesis kit, with a TRBC-specific oligonucleotide serving as the primer. Following uracil-DNA glycosylase treatment, all cDNA underwent a first 18-cycle PCR with the universal primers M1SS and BC2_uni_R. On the authors' methods: Normalization of each sample was performed by random selection of 1 million high-quality reads, each carrying a distinct molecular identifier. Instead of being binned into consensus sequences, reads with shared molecular identifiers were discarded. MiTCR, set to a Q25 quality threshold and the strictest error-elimination algorithm, was used for CDR3 identification, clonotype clustering and error correction. A nonparametric unseen species model with Euler transformation was used to estimate lower-bound total TCR beta diversity. TCRdb redid the processing of the public reads, applying fastp at Q25 and MiXCR, and retained in-frame beta chains. Rows are combined by CDR3 protein, so each entry shows the most common genes and DNA. These V and J calls originate from TCRdb's pipeline instead of the authors' own analysis. This sample holds 1.5 million to 1.8 million distinct CDR3 sequences; around 40% were observed only once. The ten most abundant clones make up approximately 4.1% of the sample.

From V the trimming removes 2 bases and from J it removes 0 bases, while the gene matches leave 2 bases of the junction unaccounted for. The CDR1 and CDR2 encoded by the germline V gene are SGDLS and YYNGEE. The CDR3 sequence holds 16 residues, the cysteine and phenylalanine included. The only DNA kept is the CDR3, 48 bases in frame from the first base. The roughly 39 donors, aged 6 to 90 years, were systemically healthy Caucasian individuals from Russia. Each donor gave 8 to 10 milliliters of peripheral blood, drawn into EDTA-treated Vacutainer tubes. Ficoll-Paque density-gradient centrifugation was used to isolate PBMCs, with at least 6 million obtained per sample. Total RNA was extracted from PBMCs with Trizol reagent, with at least 5.5 micrograms obtained per sample. Naive CD45RAhigh/CD27high T cell percentages were measured by flow cytometry on a PBMC aliquot from every donor. This clonotype was counted between two and nine times. What this receptor recognizes is not known. Within one base of it there is no much larger clone, and no base qualities were kept.

The sequence joins TRBV9 to TRBJ2-3, with TRBD1 identical over 11 junction bases. This receptor was obtained from a woman aged 18-30 years in good health. The sample taken for sequencing was blood. The CDR3 protein sequence reads: CASSVGDRGSTDTQYF. In nucleotide form, the sequence is TGTGCCAGCAGCGTTGGGGACAGGGGGAGCACAGATACGCAGTATTTT.